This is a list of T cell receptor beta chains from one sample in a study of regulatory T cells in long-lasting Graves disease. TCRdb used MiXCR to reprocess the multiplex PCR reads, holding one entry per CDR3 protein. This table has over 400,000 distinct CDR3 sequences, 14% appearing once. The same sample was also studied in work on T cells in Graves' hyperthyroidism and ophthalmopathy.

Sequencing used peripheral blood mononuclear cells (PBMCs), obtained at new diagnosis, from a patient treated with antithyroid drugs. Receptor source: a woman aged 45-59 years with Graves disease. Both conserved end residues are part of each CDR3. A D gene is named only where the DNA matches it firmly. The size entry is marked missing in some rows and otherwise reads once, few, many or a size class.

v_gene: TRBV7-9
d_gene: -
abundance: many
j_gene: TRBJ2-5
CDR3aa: CASSETETQYF
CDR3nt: TGTGCCAGCAGCGAAACGGAGACCCAGTACTTC

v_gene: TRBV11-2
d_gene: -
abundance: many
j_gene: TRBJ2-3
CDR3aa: CASSLQTDTQYF
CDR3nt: TGTGCCAGCAGCTTACAAACAGATACGCAGTATTTT

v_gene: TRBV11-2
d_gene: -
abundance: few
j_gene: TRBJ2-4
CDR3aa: CASRSAKNIQYF
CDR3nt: TGTGCCAGCAGAAGCGCCAAAAACATTCAGTACTTC

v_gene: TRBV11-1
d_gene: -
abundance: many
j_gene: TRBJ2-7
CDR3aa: CASSLVWGGGYEQYF
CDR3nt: TGTGCCAGCAGCTTAGTCTGGGGTGGAGGATACGAGCAGTACTTC

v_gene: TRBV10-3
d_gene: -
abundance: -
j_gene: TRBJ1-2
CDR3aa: CAISEQNYGYTF
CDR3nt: TGTGCCATCAGTGAACAAAACTATGGCTACACCTTC

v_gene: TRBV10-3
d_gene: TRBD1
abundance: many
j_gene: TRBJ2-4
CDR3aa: CAISETWTGTKNIQYF
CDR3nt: TGTGCCATCAGTGAGACGTGGACAGGAACTAAAAACATTCAGTACTTC

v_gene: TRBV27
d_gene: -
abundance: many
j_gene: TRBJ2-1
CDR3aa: CASSLGGVSEQFF
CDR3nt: TGTGCCAGCAGTTTAGGAGGGGTTAGTGAGCAGTTCTTC

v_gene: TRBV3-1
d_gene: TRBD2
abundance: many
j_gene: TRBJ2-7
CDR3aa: CASSTREGIYEQYF
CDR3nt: TGTGCCAGCAGCACCCGGGAGGGGATCTACGAGCAGTACTTC

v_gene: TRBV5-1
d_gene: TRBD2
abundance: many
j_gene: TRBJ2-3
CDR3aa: CASTRGIAGGQDTQYF
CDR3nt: TGCGCCAGCACCAGGGGTATAGCGGGAGGGCAAGATACGCAGTATTTT

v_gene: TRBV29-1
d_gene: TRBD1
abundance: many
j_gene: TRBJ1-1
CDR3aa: CSVAGQWNTEAFF
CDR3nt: TGCAGCGTCGCGGGACAGTGGAACACTGAAGCTTTCTTT

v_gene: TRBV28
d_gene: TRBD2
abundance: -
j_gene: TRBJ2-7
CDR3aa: CASSFSGRGSYEQYF
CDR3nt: TGTGCCAGCAGTTTTTCCGGGAGGGGGTCCTACGAGCAGTACTTC

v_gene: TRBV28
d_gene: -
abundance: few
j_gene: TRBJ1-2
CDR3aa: CASRGRTHGGYTF
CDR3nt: TGTGCCAGCAGGGGAAGGACCCATGGTGGCTACACCTTC

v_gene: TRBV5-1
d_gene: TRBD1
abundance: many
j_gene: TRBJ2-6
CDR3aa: CARSDRAGSGANVLTF
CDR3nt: TGCGCCAGGTCTGACAGGGCCGGTTCTGGGGCCAACGTCCTGACTTTC

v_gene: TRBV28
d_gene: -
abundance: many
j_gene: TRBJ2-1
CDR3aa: CASSSAVGGSYNEQFF
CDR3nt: TGTGCCAGCAGTTCCGCCGTGGGGGGCTCCTACAATGAGCAGTTCTTC

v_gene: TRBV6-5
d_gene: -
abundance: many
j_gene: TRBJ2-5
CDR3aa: CASSYSGQAGYGETQYF
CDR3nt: TGTGCCAGCAGTTACTCCGGACAGGCGGGGTACGGAGAGACCCAGTACTTC

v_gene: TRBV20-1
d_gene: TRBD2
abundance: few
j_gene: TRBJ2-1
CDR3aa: CSARELAGAYNEQFF
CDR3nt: TGCAGTGCTAGAGAGCTAGCGGGAGCCTACAATGAGCAGTTCTTC

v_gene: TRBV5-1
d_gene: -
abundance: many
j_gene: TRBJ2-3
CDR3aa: CASSLGNPATDTQYF
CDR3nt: TGCGCCAGCAGCTTGGGAAATCCAGCGACAGATACGCAGTATTTT

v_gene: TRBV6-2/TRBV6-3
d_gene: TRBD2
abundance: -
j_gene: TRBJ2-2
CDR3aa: CASSEGWASGNTGELFF
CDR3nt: TGTGCCAGCAGTGAAGGTTGGGCTAGCGGGAACACCGGGGAGCTGTTTTTT

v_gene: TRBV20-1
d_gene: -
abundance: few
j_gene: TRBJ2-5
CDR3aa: CSARGVGESYQETQYF
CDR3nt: TGCAGTGCTAGGGGGGTCGGAGAATCGTACCAAGAGACCCAGTACTTC

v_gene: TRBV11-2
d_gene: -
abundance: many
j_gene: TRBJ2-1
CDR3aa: CASTTEASPYNEQFF
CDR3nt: TGTGCCAGCACCACTGAGGCCTCTCCCTACAATGAGCAGTTCTTC

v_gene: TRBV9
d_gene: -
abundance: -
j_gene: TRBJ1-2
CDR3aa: CASSSTRAEEYGYTF
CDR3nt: TGTGCCAGCAGTTCAACTAGGGCCGAGGAATATGGCTACACCTTC

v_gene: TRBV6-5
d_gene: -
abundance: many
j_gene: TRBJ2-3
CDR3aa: CASSYSRWGTDTQYF
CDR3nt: TGTGCCAGCAGTTACTCCCGATGGGGCACAGATACGCAGTATTTT

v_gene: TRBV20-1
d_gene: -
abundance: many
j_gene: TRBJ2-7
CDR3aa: CSASGQGRSREQYF
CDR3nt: TGCAGTGCTAGTGGGCAGGGGCGTAGTCGCGAGCAGTACTTC

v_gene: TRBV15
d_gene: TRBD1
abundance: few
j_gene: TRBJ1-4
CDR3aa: CATSTRTGAEKLFF
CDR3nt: TGTGCCACCAGCACCCGGACAGGGGCTGAAAAACTGTTTTTT

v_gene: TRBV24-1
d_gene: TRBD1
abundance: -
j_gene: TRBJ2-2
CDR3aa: CATEGQVNTGELFF
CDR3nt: TGTGCCACCGAAGGACAGGTCAACACCGGGGAGCTGTTTTTT

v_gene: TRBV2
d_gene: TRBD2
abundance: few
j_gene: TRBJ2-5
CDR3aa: CASKAGVRETQYF
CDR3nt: TGTGCCAGCAAAGCGGGAGTGCGTGAGACCCAGTACTTC

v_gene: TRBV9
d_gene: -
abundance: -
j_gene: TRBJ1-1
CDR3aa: CASSVVFGNTEAFF
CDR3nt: TGTGCCAGCAGCGTAGTATTTGGCAACACTGAAGCTTTCTTT

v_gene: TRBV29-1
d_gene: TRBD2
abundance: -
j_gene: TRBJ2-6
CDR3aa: CSVEDSGDSGANVLTF
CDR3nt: TGCAGCGTTGAAGATAGCGGGGACTCTGGGGCCAACGTCCTGACTTTC

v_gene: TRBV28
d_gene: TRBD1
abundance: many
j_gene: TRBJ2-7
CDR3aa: CASGDRAFFYEQYF
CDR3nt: TGTGCCAGCGGCGACAGGGCCTTTTTCTACGAGCAGTACTTC

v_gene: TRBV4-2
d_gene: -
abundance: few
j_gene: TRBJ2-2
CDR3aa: CASSLPGQNTGELFF
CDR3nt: TGTGCCAGCAGCTTACCGGGACAGAACACCGGGGAGCTGTTTTTT

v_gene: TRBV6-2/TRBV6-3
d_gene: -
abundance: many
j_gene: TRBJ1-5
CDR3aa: CASRAGNQPQHF
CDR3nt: TGTGCCAGCAGGGCAGGGAATCAGCCCCAGCATTTT

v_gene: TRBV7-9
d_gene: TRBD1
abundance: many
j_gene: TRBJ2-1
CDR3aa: CASSLLGQRYNEQFF
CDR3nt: TGTGCCAGCAGCTTACTGGGACAGCGATACAATGAGCAGTTCTTC

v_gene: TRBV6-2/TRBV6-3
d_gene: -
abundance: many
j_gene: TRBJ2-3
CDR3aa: CATRDRRSTDTQYF
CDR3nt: TGTGCCACCCGAGACCGCCGTAGCACAGATACGCAGTATTTT

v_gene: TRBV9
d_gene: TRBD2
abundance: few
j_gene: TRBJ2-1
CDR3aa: CASSVGPGGMGNEQFF
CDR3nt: TGTGCCAGCAGCGTAGGGCCCGGGGGGATGGGCAATGAGCAGTTCTTC

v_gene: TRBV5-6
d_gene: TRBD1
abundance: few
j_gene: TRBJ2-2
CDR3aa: CASGAQGQGALDTGELFF
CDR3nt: TGTGCCAGCGGGGCCCAGGGACAGGGGGCTTTGGACACCGGGGAGCTGTTTTTT

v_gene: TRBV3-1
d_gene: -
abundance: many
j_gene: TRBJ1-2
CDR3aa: CASSQIQGLEGYTF
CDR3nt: TGTGCCAGCAGCCAGATTCAGGGTTTGGAGGGCTACACCTTC

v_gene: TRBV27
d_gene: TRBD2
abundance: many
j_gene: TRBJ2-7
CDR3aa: CASSSKGLGPFYEQYF
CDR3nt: TGTGCCAGCAGTTCCAAGGGACTAGGTCCCTTTTACGAGCAGTACTTC

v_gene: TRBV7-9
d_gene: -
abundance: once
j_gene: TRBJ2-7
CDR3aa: CASSLATRVSWTPQYF
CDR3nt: TGTGCCAGCAGCTTAGCGACCAGGGTCTCGTGGACCCCGCAGTACTTC

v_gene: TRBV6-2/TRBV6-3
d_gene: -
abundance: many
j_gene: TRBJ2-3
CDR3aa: CASSYGPGPRTDTQYF
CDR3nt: TGTGCCAGCAGTTACGGACCAGGTCCCCGTACAGATACGCAGTATTTT

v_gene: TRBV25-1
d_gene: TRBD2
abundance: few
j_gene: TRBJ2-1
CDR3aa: CASARGGEQFF
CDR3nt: TGTGCCAGCGCTCGGGGGGGAGAGCAGTTCTTC

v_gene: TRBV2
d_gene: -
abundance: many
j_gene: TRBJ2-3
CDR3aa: CASRAYSSSNTDTQYF
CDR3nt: TGTGCCAGCAGGGCATACAGCTCCTCTAACACAGATACGCAGTATTTT

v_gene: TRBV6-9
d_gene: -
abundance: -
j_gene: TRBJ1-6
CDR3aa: CASSYGQGLNSPLHF
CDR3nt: TGTGCCAGCAGTTACGGTCAGGGGCTTAATTCACCCCTCCACTTT

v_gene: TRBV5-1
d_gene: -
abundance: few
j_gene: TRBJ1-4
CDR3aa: CASSLGASTNEKLFF
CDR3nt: TGTGCCAGCAGCCTCGGGGCTTCAACTAATGAAAAACTGTTTTTT

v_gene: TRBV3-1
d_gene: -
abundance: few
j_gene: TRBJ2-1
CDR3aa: CASSQDNAWNEQFF
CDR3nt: TGTGCCAGCAGCCAAGATAACGCGTGGAATGAGCAGTTCTTC

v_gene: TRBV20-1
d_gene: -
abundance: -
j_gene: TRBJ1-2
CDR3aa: CSARSYDINGYTF
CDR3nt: TGCAGTGCTAGATCGTACGACATCAATGGCTACACCTTC

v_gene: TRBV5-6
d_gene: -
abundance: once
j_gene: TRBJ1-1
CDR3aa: CASSPVGDSNTEAFF
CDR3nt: TGTGCCAGCAGCCCGGTGGGGGATTCGAACACTGAAGCTTTCTTT

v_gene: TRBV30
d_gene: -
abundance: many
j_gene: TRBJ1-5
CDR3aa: CAWSTGTRINQPQHF
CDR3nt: TGTGCCTGGAGTACTGGGACTAGGATCAATCAGCCCCAGCATTTT

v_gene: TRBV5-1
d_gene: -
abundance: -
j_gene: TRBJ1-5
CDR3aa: CASSLEDSTNQPQHF
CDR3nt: TGCGCCAGCAGCTTGGAGGACAGCACAAATCAGCCCCAGCATTTT

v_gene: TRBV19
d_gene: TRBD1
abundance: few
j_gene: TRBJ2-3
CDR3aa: CASKTRTGGSTQYF
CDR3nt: TGTGCCAGTAAGACCAGGACAGGGGGGTCTACGCAGTATTTT

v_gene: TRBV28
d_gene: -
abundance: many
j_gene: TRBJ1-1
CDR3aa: CASSFQATLNTEAFF
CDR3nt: TGTGCCAGCAGTTTTCAAGCGACTTTGAACACTGAAGCTTTCTTT

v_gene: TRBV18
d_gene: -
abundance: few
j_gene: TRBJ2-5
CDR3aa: CASSPRKGLQETQYF
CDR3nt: TGTGCCAGCTCACCAAGAAAGGGGCTTCAAGAGACCCAGTACTTC

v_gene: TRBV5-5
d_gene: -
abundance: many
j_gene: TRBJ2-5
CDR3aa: CASSLDQQETQYF
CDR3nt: TGTGCCAGCAGCTTGGATCAACAAGAGACCCAGTACTTC

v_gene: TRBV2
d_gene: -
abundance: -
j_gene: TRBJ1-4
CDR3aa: CASNGGTNEKLFF
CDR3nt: TGTGCCAGCAATGGCGGCACTAATGAAAAACTGTTTTTT

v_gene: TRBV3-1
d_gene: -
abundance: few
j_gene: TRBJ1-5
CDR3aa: CASSIGEGGQPQHF
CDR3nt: TGTGCCAGCAGCATTGGGGAAGGAGGTCAGCCCCAGCATTTT

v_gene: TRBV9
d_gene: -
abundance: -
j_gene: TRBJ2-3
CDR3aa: CASSVEGAADTQYF
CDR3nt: TGTGCCAGCAGCGTAGAGGGTGCGGCAGATACGCAGTATTTT